This T cell receptor beta chain originates from a study of blood T cells in healthy people across ages. Study results and caveats: Measured against age, TCR beta diversity per million T cells decreased in a roughly linear manner. The diversity estimates, figures obtained from one million T cells, were considered underestimates.

Germline V gene data show CDR1 as SGHTA and CDR2 as FQGNSA. The length of the CDR3 is 15 residues. The V and J ends lost 1 base and 5 bases, in that order; junction bases with no gene match: 6. The second PCR ran roughly 7 to 11 cycles with a sample-barcoded 5' primer and J-beta primers. A 12-random-nucleotide template-switch adaptor tagged each cDNA molecule. TCRdb reprocessed the 5' RACE reads with MiXCR, giving one entry per CDR3 protein. The sample contains 1.5 million to 2 million distinct CDR3 sequences, about 50% of which appear only once. This clonotype came up a few times. Its antigen is still unknown.

The chain is built from TRBV7-2 and TRBJ2-5; TRBD1 matches 8 bases. The receptor's source is a woman in her thirties or forties in good health. The sequencing input was blood. DNA for the CDR3: TGTGCCAGCAGCTTAGGGACAGGGATTCTGGAGACCCAGTACTTC. It translates to CASSLGTGILETQYF.